One and the same sample provided the 30 T cell receptor beta chains below, sequenced in a study of shared clonotypes between healthy human individuals. Profiled with immunoSEQ multiplex PCR; TCRdb holds only in-frame clones, not every one. The sample lists over 150,000 clones, 60% to 75% occurring once. Sequenced input: memory CD4+ T cells sorted from blood. Specified subset: CD45RA-negative fraction. The source is a young man in good health.

The genes are TRBV4-1 and TRBJ2-7, with D hard to call. This CDR3 region has 13 residues. Germline values: CDR1 MGHRA, CDR2 YSYEKL. Trimming pared 0 bases from V and 9 bases from J, leaving 12 bases between. The CDR3 DNA sequence: TGCGCCAGCAGCCAAGATCTGGGTATAGGGCAGTACTTC. The encoded protein is CASSQDLGIGQYF.

The CDR3 reads CASRGTGPDTQYF. CDR3 sequence (DNA): TGTGCGAGCCGGGGAACAGGGCCAGATACGCAGTATTTT. The chain joins TRBV12-5 to TRBJ2-3; D might be TRBD1 (6 bases). The CDR3 spans 13 residues. The V gene's germline CDR1 is LGHNT and CDR2 FRNRAP. Supplemented by reference TRBV12-5 and TRBJ2-3, the full variable domain reads DARVTQTPRHKVTEMGQEVTMRCQPILGHNTVFWYRQTMMQGLELLAYFRNRAPLDDSGMPKDRFSAEMPDATLATLKIQPSEPRDSAVYFCASRGTGPDTQYFGPGTRLTVL.

The chain employs TRBV7-2 and TRBJ2-7; D uncertain. The CDR3 spans 17 residues. Germline CDR1 SGHTA, CDR2 FQGNSA. Trimming took 1 base from V and 2 from J, leaving 18 bases between them. CDR3 region: CASSLDGMIAGTYEQYF. CDR3 DNA sequence: TGTGCCAGCAGCTTAGACGGTATGATCGCAGGAACCTACGAGCAGTACTTC.

The chain combines TRBV29-1 with TRBJ2-1; TRBD2 agrees at 7 bases. The CDR3 has 14 amino acids. Per germline, CDR1 SQVTM and CDR2 ANQGSEA. As DNA, the CDR3 is TGCAGGTATGGGGGGGACCCTAGGGCGAATGAGCAGTTCTTC. This codes for CRYGGDPRANEQFF.

This clone came up once. The CDR3 DNA sequence: TGTGCCAGCAGTGCCACGGGGGGCTCCTACAATGAGCAGTTCTTC. Translation gives CASSATGGSYNEQFF. The rearrangement uses TRBV6-5 and TRBJ2-1, with 7 bases matching TRBD2. The germline V gene has CDR1 MNHEY and CDR2 SVGAGI. The ends lost 5 bases at V and 0 bases at J; junction bases unmatched: 4. The CDR3 runs to 15 residues.

The chain links TRBV19 to TRBJ1-5, with a tentative D call TRBD1 (5 bases). Germline CDR1 LNHDA, CDR2 SQIVND (reference sequence). V was pared by 2 bases and J by 7 bases, with 18 bases between. The CDR3 loop spans 16 amino acids. CDR3 in amino acids: CASSILGSRGGQPQHF. CDR3 bases: TGTGCCAGTAGTATATTGGGGTCGAGGGGCGGCCAGCCCCAGCATTTT.

Of note for this clone: This sequence is one base from a far larger clone and is likely a read error. The chain couples TRBV7-2 to TRBJ2-1; TRBD2 matches 8 bases. The germline V gene has CDR1 SGHTA and CDR2 FQGNSA. The length of the CDR3 is 15 residues. With V trimmed by 3 bases and J by 0 bases, 1 base remained unmatched. The CDR3 is CASSLGTSSYNEQFF. CDR3 coding DNA: TGTGCCAGCAGCTTGGGGACTAGCTCCTACAATGAGCAGTTCTTC.

This clone was found a few times. The CDR3 DNA reads TGTGCCAGCACTGACATCTCCTACGAGCAGTACTTC. It translates to CASTDISYEQYF. The genes are TRBV28 and TRBJ2-7; D remains ambiguous. The CDR3 consists of 12 residues. Trimming removed 7 bases from V and 0 bases from J, with 7 bases in between. CDR1 and CDR2 (germline): MDHEN, SYDVKM. Together with reference TRBV28 and TRBJ2-7, the CDR3 gives the full variable domain: DVKVTQSSRYLVKRTGEKVFLECVQDMDHENMFWYRQDPGLGLRLIYFSYDVKMKEKGDIPEGYSVSREKKERFSLILESASTNQTSMYLCASTDISYEQYFGPGTRLTVT.

The rearrangement joins TRBV27 to TRBJ2-7; D is perhaps TRBD1 or TRBD2 (5 bases each). V gave up 8 bases and J gave up 1 base, with 15 bases separating them. From germline, CDR1 is MNHEY and CDR2 SMNVEV (reference sequence). The CDR3 covers 14 residues. CDR3 DNA sequence: TGTGCCAGCGCAATGGGACGGTTGTCCTACGAGCAGTACTTC. Its protein product is CASAMGRLSYEQYF.

V and J are TRBV28 and TRBJ1-5; D is possibly TRBD1 (6 bases). CDR1 and CDR2 (germline): MDHEN, SYDVKM. V was trimmed by 3 bases and J by 1 base, leaving 10 bases between them. The CDR3 totals 15 residues. This CDR3 reads CASSFRGNSNQPQHF. The DNA for the CDR3 is TGTGCCAGCAGTTTCAGGGGTAACAGCAATCAGCCCCAGCATTTT.

V is TRBV28 and J is TRBJ2-7; no clear D gene. The CDR3 is 14 amino acids. V lost 6 bases to trimming and J lost 4 bases, with 16 bases between them. The germline CDR1 and CDR2 sequences are MDHEN and SYDVKM. CDR3 in amino acids: CASSPSNPPYEQYF. In DNA, the CDR3 is TGTGCCAGCAGCCCCTCTAACCCCCCTTACGAGCAGTACTTC.

This clone was seen only a few times. The gene calls are TRBV5-6 and TRBJ1-5; D is undetermined. The CDR3 sequence is 13 residues long. Trimming removed 0 bases at V and 5 bases at J, with 6 bases between. Germline V gene data show CDR1 as SGHDT and CDR2 as YYEEEE. The CDR3 bases are TGTGCCAGCAGCTTGGATCCGGATCAGCCCCAGCATTTT. It encodes CASSLDPDQPQHF. Full variable domain (remainder filled in from reference TRBV5-6 and TRBJ1-5): DAGVTQSPTHLIKTRGQQVTLRCSPKSGHDTVSWYQQALGQGPQFIFQYYEEEERQRGNFPDRFSGHQFPNYSSELNVNALLLGDSALYLCASSLDPDQPQHFGDGTRLSIL.

The chain combines TRBV1 with TRBJ2-7; the table's D call, TRBD2, has no DNA check behind it. TRBV1 is flagged as a pseudogene. The CDR3 spans 21 residues. The CDR3 bases are TGCACCAGCAGCCAAGACCTCCATCCGACTAGCGGGAGTACCAGCTCCTACGAGCAGTACTTC. Its protein is CTSSQDLHPTSGSTSSYEQYF.

This clone has more than one count but fewer than ten. The chain uses TRBV5-1 and TRBJ1-3; a weak D match, TRBD1 (6 bases). V was trimmed by 2 bases and J by 4 bases, leaving 10 bases between them. This CDR3 is built from 14 residues. Germline CDR1 SGHRS, CDR2 YFSETQ. The CDR3 sequence is CASSLGTYGNTIYF. The CDR3 nucleotides are TGCGCCAGCAGCTTAGGGACATACGGAAACACCATATATTTT. The complete variable domain, with remaining parts taken from reference TRBV5-1 and TRBJ1-3, reads KAGVTQTPRYLIKTRGQQVTLSCSPISGHRSVSWYQQTPGQGLQFLFEYFSETQRNKGNFPGRFSGRQFSNSRSEMNVSTLELGDSALYLCASSLGTYGNTIYFGEGSWLTVV.

The chain links TRBV29-1 to TRBJ2-1; no reliable D call. V lost 6 bases to trimming and J lost 0 bases, with 12 bases between them. Germline CDR1 SQVTM, CDR2 ANQGSEA. This CDR3 contains 14 residues. The CDR3 DNA follows: TGCAGCGTGATAGGTCCGAGCTCCTACAATGAGCAGTTCTTC. Protein product: CSVIGPSSYNEQFF.

This clone was seen a handful of times. The chain recombines TRBV5-1 with TRBJ2-6; D call uncertain. The length of the CDR3 is 15 residues. Germline V gene lookup returns CDR1 SGHRS and CDR2 YFSETQ. V was shortened by 0 bases and J by 0 bases, with 4 bases between the two germline ends. The CDR3 here is CASSLDFSGANVLTF. The CDR3 DNA reads TGCGCCAGCAGCTTGGACTTCTCTGGGGCCAACGTCCTGACTTTC.

The V call is TRBV19, the J call TRBJ2-3; 8 nucleotides match TRBD2. Germline values: CDR1 LNHDA, CDR2 SQIVND (reference sequence). CDR3 length equals 15 residues. Trimming cost V 5 bases and J 0 bases; bases outside gene matches: 4. The CDR3 reads CASSFPSGSTDTQYF. The CDR3 nucleotides read TGTGCCAGTAGTTTTCCTAGCGGGAGCACAGATACGCAGTATTTT.

The rearrangement links TRBV5-1 to TRBJ2-5, with 7 bases lining up with TRBD1. V dropped 4 bases and J dropped 4; count of bases not matched to a gene: 7. This CDR3 comprises 14 residues. The germline CDR1 and CDR2 sequences are SGHRS and YFSETQ. DNA for the CDR3: TGCGCCAGCAGCACCCTGACAGGGCTAGAGACCCAGTACTTC. It specifies CASSTLTGLETQYF.

This clone has ten or more counts. The chain joins TRBV15 to TRBJ2-5, with TRBD2 matching over 8 bases. The length of the CDR3 is 14 residues. Germline CDR1 reads LNHNV; CDR2 reads YYDKDF (reference sequence). The ends lost 3 bases at V and 2 bases at J; junction bases unmatched: 2. The CDR3 reads CATSRGLEQETQYF. CDR3 DNA: TGTGCCACCAGCAGGGGACTAGAACAAGAGACCCAGTACTTC.

This chain joins TRBV27 and TRBJ1-5, with 7 bases identical to TRBD1. Germline V gives CDR1 MNHEY, CDR2 SMNVEV (reference sequence). The CDR3 has 13 residues. Trimming took 5 bases from V and 9 from J; bases not matched to a gene: 7. The CDR3 DNA is TGTGCCAGCAGTACGGCAGGGGGGCGGCCCCAGCATTTT. Translating it yields CASSTAGGRPQHF.

The V gene is TRBV14, the J gene TRBJ2-3; 7 bases match TRBD1. CDR3 length: 15 amino acids. J lost 0 bases, V lost 4 bases, and 4 bases had no gene match. CDR1 is SGHDN and CDR2 is FVKESK in the germline V gene. CDR3 DNA sequence: TGTGCCAGCAGCCGCCGACAGGGAAGCACAGATACGCAGTATTTT. The encoded protein is CASSRRQGSTDTQYF.

This clone was seen at least ten times. This CDR3 is CASSEGVGHQETQYF. The DNA for the CDR3 is TGTGCCAGCAGTGAGGGAGTGGGGCACCAAGAGACCCAGTACTTC. This rearrangement joins TRBV6-4 to TRBJ2-5; D possibly uses TRBD1 or TRBD2 (5 bases each). Germline CDR1 MRHNA, CDR2 SNTAGT. V gave up 3 bases and J gave up 0 bases, with 11 bases separating them. CDR3 length: 15 residues.

The chain carries TRBV5-1 and TRBJ1-2; no reliable D call. Trimming removed 0 bases at V and 0 bases at J, with 6 bases between. The CDR3 extends over 14 amino acids. Germline loops: CDR1 SGHRS, CDR2 YFSETQ. CDR3 loop: CASSLDESNYGYTF. The CDR3 DNA is TGCGCCAGCAGCTTGGATGAGTCTAACTATGGCTACACCTTC.

The chain joins TRBV18 to TRBJ2-7, with TRBD2 matching 8 bases. In germline, CDR1 is KGHSH, CDR2 LQKENI. J was trimmed by 3 bases and V by 2 bases; bases with no gene match: 6. The CDR3 has 15 residues. For the CDR3, the DNA is TGTGCCAGCTCACCAATCCGGGGGGGAAACTACGAGCAGTACTTC. Its protein product is CASSPIRGGNYEQYF.

This chain joins TRBV5-1 and TRBJ2-3, with D uncertain. The V and J ends lost 0 bases and 5 bases respectively, with 4 bases between them. The CDR3 covers 12 residues. CDR1 is SGHRS and CDR2 is YFSETQ in the germline V gene. As DNA, the CDR3 is TGCGCCAGCAGCTTGGTCGTAGATACGCAGTATTTT. Translating gives CASSLVVDTQYF.

The chain carries TRBV28 and TRBJ1-2; 7 bases align to TRBD1. Germline V gene lookup returns CDR1 MDHEN and CDR2 SYDVKM. This CDR3 is 16 amino acids long. V dropped 0 bases and J dropped 0; count of bases not matched to a gene: 4. In DNA form, the CDR3 reads TGTGCCAGCAGTTTATGGGGGACAGCTTCTAACTATGGCTACACCTTC. Protein sequence: CASSLWGTASNYGYTF.

This chain links TRBV7-9 with TRBJ2-5, with a weak D call TRBD2 (6 bases). This CDR3 has 14 amino acids. The germline gives CDR1 SEHNR, CDR2 FQNEAQ (reference sequence). Trimming stripped 3 bases from V and 5 bases from J, with 13 bases between. CDR3 protein: CASSLGGDSETQYF. DNA of the CDR3: TGTGCCAGCAGCTTGGGTGGGGACTCCGAGACCCAGTACTTC.

A few counts support this clone. The chain combines TRBV9 with TRBJ2-2; D call uncertain. Deletions cut 3 bases from V and 4 bases from J, with 10 bases between. CDR1 and CDR2 from the germline V gene are SGDLS and YYNGEE. The CDR3 totals 14 residues. In nucleotides, the CDR3 is TGTGCCAGCAGCGCCGTTGTTAGCACCGGGGAGCTGTTTTTT. It is translated as CASSAVVSTGELFF.

V is TRBV5-1 and J is TRBJ2-7; no reliable D call. Trimming stripped 0 bases from V and 0 bases from J, with 16 bases between. The CDR3 contains 17 residues. Looked up from germline, CDR1 is SGHRS and CDR2 is YFSETQ. The CDR3 region is CASSLGPGVALSYEQYF. In nucleotides, the CDR3 is TGCGCCAGCAGCTTGGGGCCCGGAGTGGCTCTCTCCTACGAGCAGTACTTC.

The genes are TRBV4-1 and TRBJ1-2; D unclear. V dropped 1 base and J dropped 3 bases, with 12 bases sitting between them. Germline-derived CDR1 and CDR2 are MGHRA and YSYEKL. The CDR3 consists of 15 residues. CDR3 bases: TGCGCCAGCAGCCAAGTATCCAGGCCGGACTATGGCTACACCTTC. It yields the protein CASSQVSRPDYGYTF.